This T cell receptor beta chain originates from a study of post-analysis software for immune sequencing data. Study as a whole: Both relapsing-remitting and secondary progressive multiple sclerosis featured among the disease courses, as did progressive-relapsing multiple sclerosis. Study findings and constraints: Controls showed lower frequencies than patients for 5 or 6 TRBV segments, and TRBV5-6, TRBV5-1 and TRBV20-1 were among these. Strong co-clustering by F measure was evident for samples that had been prepared in the same batch.

Presence of unique molecular identifiers characterized the TCR beta cDNA libraries. cDNA molecules numbering around 500,000 came from approximately 1 to 10 million T cells. TCRdb passed the PCR reads through MiXCR, listing each CDR3 protein once. The repertoire has over 300,000 distinct CDR3 sequences, roughly 30% of them found once; the top ten carry roughly 13%. The V gene's germline CDR1 is SEHNR and CDR2 FQNEAQ (reference sequence). After removal of 3 bases from V and 7 bases from J, the junction contained 12 bases not matched to a gene. The CDR3 consists of 16 residues. This clonotype was found a few times. Its antigen is unidentified.

The chain uses TRBV7-9 and TRBJ2-1; 7 bases align to TRBD1. The sample consisted of blood. The sequence derives from a girl aged 10 to 17 with multiple sclerosis. CDR3 region: CASSFLDRIKWNEQFF. The CDR3, as DNA: TGTGCCAGCAGCTTCTTGGACAGGATAAAATGGAATGAGCAGTTCTTC.